This paragraph reports one T cell receptor beta chain. The clone's antigen remains unknown. No much larger clone is present one base from it, and per-base qualities are unavailable. This entry is derived from a study of cytomegalovirus exposure and HLA in healthy donors (TCRdb year 2017). Background on the whole study: An earlier analysis of several hundred of the donors reported roughly 270 Gb of sequence data and some 100 million unique TCR beta sequences from roughly 200 million T cells. Approximately 300 gigabases of sequencing data and approximately 91 million unique TCR sequences made up an early release that covered under 750 HLA-typed donors. The genetic ancestry cluster associated with self-reported Caucasian donors included roughly four fifths of the 300 to 450 genotyped donors. The study aimed to test whether signatures of past pathogen exposure could be identified by cataloging public T cell receptors. Using immunosequencing, the study profiled T cell repertoires from approximately 700 subjects and related those repertoires to cytomegalovirus serostatus. Along with the roughly 700-subject first cohort, a separate validation cohort of some 130 different subjects was used. High-throughput TCR immunosequencing, statistical association of individual TCRs with disease status, and machine learning were combined to predict cytomegalovirus infection status. In a later analysis, previously published TCR beta repertoires from 500 to 750 donors were re-analyzed and high-resolution HLA genotyping was added so that TCR occurrence patterns could be studied. The later analysis used no new phenotypic data to find candidate immune exposures, relying instead on TCR beta sequences and their occurrence across donors. An earlier analysis of 587 of the donors used high-throughput TCR beta sequencing to judge whether each TCR beta V gene segment behaved as functional or pseudogenic. Donor age, sex, ethnicity and CMV serostatus were compiled together with the repertoire data. A later genetic analysis took genome-wide SNP genotypes for about 65% of the 666 donors and used that subset as a discovery cohort. Every discovery cohort repertoire had been produced on one sequencing platform. Both class I and class II loci were covered by HLA typing, at four-digit resolution. The number of donors typed differed by locus, with roughly 629-640 for A, B, C, DRB1 and DQB1, around 520 for DQA1, over 600 for DPA1, and under 490 for DPB1. About five DR-DQ haplotypes were treated as single units for association and clustering because of strong linkage in the cohort. Among roughly 400 genotyped donors of the cohort, an average of 235,054 unique TCR beta nucleotide sequences were sequenced per donor, roughly 18% of them non-productive.

The cohort comprised approximately 700 healthy bone marrow donors. All cohort members were sampled while nominally healthy, although unrecorded immune exposures were likely present. The donor tested CMV seronegative, placing the donor among the roughly 350 seronegative members of the cohort. Each donor provided a peripheral blood sample, and peripheral blood mononuclear cells were used for TCR beta sequencing. Genomic DNA was extracted from the blood cell samples with the Qiagen DNeasy Blood Extraction Kit. The CDR3 runs 15 residues from the cysteine to the phenylalanine. Only the CDR3 part of the read is kept: 45 bases, read in frame from the first base. Trimming removed 1 base from V and 1 base from J, leaving 8 bases between the germline ends. The germline V gene yields SGHRS for CDR1 and YFSETQ for CDR2. Broader findings and caveats from the paper: Most CMV-associated TCR beta chains appeared to be HLA-restricted in a later analysis, and the HLA associations seemed to be driven largely by CMV exposure. Linkage disequilibrium might explain the correlated functional status among segregating V segments, but an unknown experimental factor could not be ruled out. When HLA alleles, especially DR and DQ, strongly co-occurred, TCR associations were difficult to assign to individual alleles. Sequencing depth was assumed to be roughly uniform across donors in the presence/absence analyses, though that assumption may not hold. A later analysis associated 15,000 or so TCR beta sequences with specific HLA alleles at a false discovery rate of 0.05. While some public TCRs were present in many individuals, most TCR sequences turned up only very rarely across donors. Because counts were too low, under 20 rarely observed V segments, including chromosome 9 orphons, were left out of the earlier analysis of 500 to 650 of the donors. Some IMGT-functional V segments, including TRBV6-2 and TRBV6-3, could not be distinguished by the 87-base-pair reads and were therefore excluded. In a later analysis, the rate of TCR association differed among HLA loci, with DRB1 alleles having the most associated TCRs and HLA-C alleles having the fewest. A later analysis reported that several top co-occurrence clusters appeared linked to parvovirus B19, influenza, CMV and Epstein-Barr virus. A later genetic analysis reported fewer N-insertions in productive TCRs among donors in an Asian-associated ancestry cluster than the roughly 620-donor mean. HLA typing was unavailable for some donors at each locus, so association tests used only the typed subset. In the study, 164 TCR beta chains were listed as associated with cytomegalovirus. In a later genetic analysis, a missense DCLRE1C variant was associated with V-gene and J-gene trimming of TCR beta chains, and the association was replicated in an independent cohort. A cluster of highly shared sequence variants was judged likely to represent a technical artifact of the sequencing pipeline. A further reported finding was that TCR beta sequences accurately predicted the HLA-A and HLA-B alleles for most subjects in the first cohort. In both the original and validation cohorts, the classifier was reported to diagnose cytomegalovirus status with high specificity and sensitivity. In an earlier analysis of approximately 590 of the donors, most TCR beta V segments appeared in productive rearrangements about 87% or about 30% of the time, broadly matching IMGT annotations. Compared with equally common non-associated chains, HLA-associated TCR beta chains in a later analysis were more clonally expanded and had lower generation probabilities. A few of the identified cytomegalovirus-associated TCR beta chains were confirmed in vitro to be specific for cytomegalovirus antigens. It was suggested by the authors that the approach could potentially be generalized to other disease states and immunological phenotypes. CMV serostatus was the only immune exposure information available for the cohort. This cohort had only TCR beta chains sequenced, and the lack of alpha or paired-chain data limited which features could be detected.

Receptors were amplified or captured by the immunoSEQ multiplex PCR assay. For the multiplex PCR, a mixture combining 60 forward primers for TCR Vbeta segments and 13 reverse primers for TCR Jbeta segments was used. The CDR3 region of rearranged TCR beta genes was amplified from genomic DNA with a multiplex PCR assay. The Illumina HiSeq System was used to sequence the amplified TCR beta libraries as 87-base-pair reads. In the authors' own workflow: In a later analysis, tens of millions of unique TCR beta chains were counted across the approximately 670 repertoires, and roughly 10 million of these chains were shared by at least two donors. Raw reads were error-corrected and collapsed into unique sequences by a nearest-neighbor algorithm in which closely related sequences were merged to remove PCR and sequencing errors. V, D and J gene segments were assigned by aligning CDR3 sequences to IMGT reference sequences. Each retained sequence needed at least a six-nucleotide match to both a V gene segment and a J gene segment. Rearrangements were classified as productive when the CDR3 lacked stop codons and remained in frame with V and J, and all other rearrangements were classified as non-productive. CDR3 was defined by IMGT convention, running from the second conserved V-encoded cysteine to the conserved J-encoded phenylalanine. The earlier analysis of around 640 of the donors excluded sequences that lacked an unambiguous match to a single V gene segment. An earlier analysis of 550 to 650 of the donors classified V segments as functional when productive rearrangements were above 56.7% and as segregating when the standard deviation between donors was above 5%. A statistical classification framework was built to diagnose cytomegalovirus status from the catalog of TCR beta chain sequences. In a later analysis, V and J genes were assigned by comparing TCR nucleotide sequences against IMGT/GENE-DB human TR gene sequences. Using the TCRdist pipeline, a later analysis assigned CDR3 sequences along with most-parsimonious VDJ recombination scenarios. In a later analysis, every TCR beta chain was defined by the combination of its CDR3 amino acid sequence and its V-gene family, and reads without a unique V-gene family were dropped. A later analysis removed 592 highly shared, low-generation-probability nucleotide sequences to deal with suspected cross-contamination and a sequencing artifact. For each public chain, a later analysis derived a clonal expansion index from normalized ranks of inferred template counts within each repertoire. In a later analysis, generation probabilities were computed with a VDJ recombination model fitted to out-of-frame rearrangements, and the resulting probabilities were checked against IGoR. A later analysis scored TCR-TCR, TCR-HLA and TCR-CMV co-occurrence with hypergeometric tests, applying a repertoire-size bias correction to TCR pairs. In a later analysis, false discovery rates were estimated by permuting HLA or CMV assignments 20 times. In a later analysis, co-occurring TCRs were grouped with DBSCAN, and TCRdist sequence similarity was added when clustering was performed within HLA-allele-positive subsets. Repertoires with fewer than 30,000 or more than 120,000 public chains were left out of co-occurrence clustering, as were about 5 repertoires with anomalous nucleotide sharing. In its TCRdb copy, this immuneACCESS table keeps in-frame sequences only and misses some clones. Where compared with another copy, unresolved V genes explain less than half of these, and the others have no known cause. The D gene and trimming were derived from the DNA, and the V and J assignments and clone size from that table. The sample data list roughly 140,000 clones, and 70% to 80% of these were observed just once. Approximately 5% of the sample lies in the top ten.

Sample: PBMCs. The clonotype was recovered from a woman aged 50 to 65 in good health and CMV-seronegative. This chain joins TRBV5-1 to TRBJ1-4, with an unclear D gene assignment. The DNA sequence follows: TGCGCCAGCAGCTTGTTTGCGGGAACTAATGAAAAACTGTTTTTT. The resulting protein is CASSLFAGTNEKLFF.